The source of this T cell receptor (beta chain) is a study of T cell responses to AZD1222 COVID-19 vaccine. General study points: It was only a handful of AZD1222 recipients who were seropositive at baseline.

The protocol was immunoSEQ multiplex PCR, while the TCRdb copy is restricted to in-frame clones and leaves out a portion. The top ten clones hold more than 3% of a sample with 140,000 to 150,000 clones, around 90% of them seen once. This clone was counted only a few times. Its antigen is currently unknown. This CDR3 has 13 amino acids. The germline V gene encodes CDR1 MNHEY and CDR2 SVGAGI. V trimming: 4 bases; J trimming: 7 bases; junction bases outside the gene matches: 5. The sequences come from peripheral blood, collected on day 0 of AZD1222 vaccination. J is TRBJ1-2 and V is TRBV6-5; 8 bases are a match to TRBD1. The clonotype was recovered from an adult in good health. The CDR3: CASSLQGGAGYTF. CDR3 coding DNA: TGTGCCAGCAGTTTACAGGGGGGTGCTGGCTACACCTTC.